This section outlines one T cell receptor (beta chain) sequence together with its context. Its specific antigen is unknown. Base qualities were left out, and no much larger clone turns up one base away. Each collaborating institution followed its own protocols to collect whole blood in K2EDTA tubes. For TCRbeta analysis, collaborators shipped samples in one of three forms: frozen whole blood, isolated PBMCs, or DNA extracted from either of those sample types. This sample stems from a study of blood T cell repertoires in COVID-19 (dated by TCRdb to about 2020). Some background on the complete study: Samples covering the acute and convalescent phases of COVID-19 were provided by collaborators in the United States, Italy and Spain. The material from the prospective study consisted of cDNA or gDNA derived from T cells, B-cell-depleted T cells, or PBMCs. Subjects who had been exposed to COVID-19, were actively infected with it, or had recovered from it provided the deeply sampled blood TCRbeta repertoires that made up the dataset. The repertoires were released in a freely available public database intended as a resource for research on the immune response to SARS-CoV-2. The samples were drawn from the first 160 participants of the ongoing ImmuneRACE study and from under 1,500 subjects provided by 6 global collaborators. The sample metadata nearly always contained a de-identified subject ID, COVID-19 status, age in years and sex. HLA class I and class II types, where available, came from metadata supplied by the sample provider rather than from assay-based typing. Beyond this particular receptor, the publication reports: Clinical and demographic metadata were provided uncurated, with the amount varying by source and participant.

TCRbeta CDR3 regions were amplified from genomic DNA by means of the immunoSEQ Assay, a bias-controlled multiplex PCR. The published analysis was carried out like this. The number of nucleated cells in each sample was estimated from the amplification of reference gene primers within the assay. To quantify the absolute abundance of each unique TCRbeta CDR3 rearrangement, sequence reads were collapsed and filtered. For each sample, productive Simpson clonality was calculated as the square root of Simpson's diversity index over productive rearrangements. Here the immuneACCESS table is served through TCRdb, limited to in-frame sequences with V and J called. Missing clones are a known gap in these copies; in checked studies unresolved V genes cover under half, and the rest lacks a known reason. Clone size and the V and J calls come from that table; the DNA yielded D and trimming. In all, the sample holds around 130,000 clones, and about four fifths of those were seen once. The top ten clones comprise about 13% of the sample.

The germline V and J ends show losses of 1 base and 4 bases respectively, and no gene match explains 3 bases of the junction. Sequences MGHRA (CDR1) and YSYEKL (CDR2) are obtained from the germline V gene. From its cysteine to its phenylalanine, the CDR3 spans 15 amino acids. The DNA shown is the 45-base CDR3, in frame from base 1. Sequencing input: peripheral blood. The clonotype was recovered from a human donor in a cohort sampled during active COVID-19. This sequence uses TRBV4-1 and TRBJ2-3; 9 nucleotides in the junction match TRBD2. Here the CDR3 is given as CASSQARGGPDTQYF. The nucleotide sequence is given as TGCGCCAGCAGCCAAGCGCGGGGGGGACCAGATACGCAGTATTTT.